This T cell receptor beta chain was retrieved from a study of T cells in Graves' hyperthyroidism and ophthalmopathy. Notes on the study in general: Separation of ophthalmopathy from stable hyperthyroidism was achieved by a 13 V-J model. Clonotypes that were expanded in thyroid above 0.001 mostly appeared in blood too.

Ten or more counts support this clonotype. Its specificity is unknown. Between the trimmed V and J ends, which lost 3 bases and 4 bases, there was a span of 9 bases. Germline CDR1 is KGHSH and CDR2 is LQKENI. The CDR3 is made up of 13 amino acids. TCR beta CDR3 regions were amplified from RNA. The HTBI set primed first-round TCR CDR3 RT-PCR. TCRdb ran MiXCR on the multiplex PCR reads and lists one entry per CDR3 protein. The profile shows fewer than 650,000 distinct CDR3 sequences, under 15% of them singletons. The sample taken for sequencing was blood. The V gene is TRBV18, the J gene TRBJ1-1, with unresolved D. This sequence originates from a woman aged 40 to 50 with Graves' ophthalmopathy. The CDR3: CASSPSLVTEAFF. Written as DNA, the CDR3 is TGTGCCAGCTCACCCTCATTGGTCACTGAAGCTTTCTTT. Supplemented by reference TRBV18 and TRBJ1-1, the full variable domain reads NAGVMQNPRHLVRRRGQEARLRCSPMKGHSHVYWYRQLPEEGLKFMVYLQKENIIDESGMPKERFSAEFPKEGPSILRIQQVVRGDSAAYFCASSPSLVTEAFFGQGTRLTVV.